These 32 T cell receptor beta chains were sequenced from one sample in a study of blood T cell repertoires in COVID-19. Profiling relied on immunoSEQ multiplex PCR, and the TCRdb table lists in-frame clones only, not all of them. The data show hundreds of thousands of clones, 75% to 90% seen once. The specimen sequenced was PBMCs or T cells enriched from blood (not recorded which). These TCRs come from a woman aged 50 to 60 who had recovered from COVID-19.

The V call is TRBV11-2, the J call TRBJ2-5, with 10 bases aligning to TRBD1. With V trimmed by 4 bases and J by 5 bases, 13 bases remained unmatched. Germline V CDR1 and CDR2: SGHAT, FQNNGV. The CDR3 runs to 17 residues. Here the CDR3 reads CASSSPRDRGLEETQYF. DNA of the CDR3: TGTGCCAGCAGCTCACCCCGGGACAGGGGTTTGGAGGAGACCCAGTACTTC.

The chain uses TRBV5-1 and TRBJ2-7; 14 bases are shared with TRBD2. Germline V gene data show CDR1 as SGHRS and CDR2 as YFSETQ. This CDR3 has 17 amino acids. J was trimmed by 2 bases and V by 4 bases; bases with no gene match: 8. The CDR3 coding sequence is TGCGCCAGCAGCCGTGGGACTAGCGGGGGCCCGACCTACGAGCAGTACTTC. This encodes CASSRGTSGGPTYEQYF. The whole variable domain, filled in from reference TRBV5-1 and TRBJ2-7, reads KAGVTQTPRYLIKTRGQQVTLSCSPISGHRSVSWYQQTPGQGLQFLFEYFSETQRNKGNFPGRFSGRQFSNSRSEMNVSTLELGDSALYLCASSRGTSGGPTYEQYFGPGTRLTVT.

This chain joins TRBV6-2 or TRBV6-3 and TRBJ1-5, with 8 nucleotides matching TRBD1. The CDR3 is 16 amino acids. Looked up from germline, CDR1 is MNHEY and CDR2 is SVGEGT. Trimming at V came to 5 bases and at J to 1 base, leaving 7 bases not matched to a gene. The CDR3 protein is CASSRQGAGSNQPQHF. CDR3 coding DNA: TGTGCCAGCAGTCGGCAGGGGGCGGGGAGCAATCAGCCCCAGCATTTT.

The V and J genes are TRBV27 and TRBJ1-3, with a tentative D call TRBD1 (5 bases). Deletions cut 1 base from V and 0 bases from J, with 16 bases between. This CDR3 contains 18 residues. The germline CDR1 and CDR2 sequences are MNHEY and SMNVEV (reference sequence). CDR3 protein: CASSLFPPQGHSGNTIYF. The DNA of the CDR3 is TGTGCCAGCAGTTTATTCCCCCCTCAGGGCCACTCTGGAAACACCATATATTTT.

This rearrangement joins TRBV5-1 to TRBJ1-1; D might be TRBD1 (5 bases). Germline CDR1 is SGHRS and CDR2 is YFSETQ. V lost 4 bases and J lost 5, with 21 bases in between. The CDR3 is 16 amino acids. The CDR3 DNA is TGCGCCAGCAGCAGCCTCCCCGGGCAGGGTCGAACTGAAGCTTTCTTT. Its protein is CASSSLPGQGRTEAFF. Filled out from reference TRBV5-1 and TRBJ1-1, the complete variable domain reads KAGVTQTPRYLIKTRGQQVTLSCSPISGHRSVSWYQQTPGQGLQFLFEYFSETQRNKGNFPGRFSGRQFSNSRSEMNVSTLELGDSALYLCASSSLPGQGRTEAFFGQGTRLTVV.

The chain recombines TRBV9 with TRBJ1-6, with TRBD1 matching over 7 bases. CDR1 and CDR2 from the germline V gene are SGDLS and YYNGEE. J was trimmed by 7 bases and V by 4 bases; bases with no gene match: 5. This CDR3 is 14 amino acids long. CDR3 in amino acids: CASSLGQPNSPLHF. CDR3 coding DNA: TGTGCCAGCAGCTTGGGACAGCCAAATTCACCCCTCCACTTT. The variable domain in full, completed from reference TRBV9 and TRBJ1-6, reads DSGVTQTPKHLITATGQRVTLRCSPRSGDLSVYWYQQSLDQGLQFLIQYYNGEERAKGNILERFSAQQFPDLHSELNLSSLELGDSALYFCASSLGQPNSPLHFGNGTRLTVT.

This clone has a single count. CDR3 sequence reads: CATSDFGTGVETQYF. The DNA for the CDR3 is TGTGCCACCAGTGATTTTGGGACAGGGGTAGAGACCCAGTACTTC. The chain recombines TRBV24-1 with TRBJ2-5, with 10 bases that match TRBD1. The CDR3 consists of 15 residues. The V gene end was trimmed by 1 base and the J gene end by 4 bases; junction bases not matched to a gene: 2. CDR1 is KGHDR and CDR2 is SFDVKD in the germline V gene.

The V call is TRBV7-3, the J call TRBJ2-2, with no clear D. Per germline, CDR1 SGHTA and CDR2 FQGTGA. The CDR3 is made up of 15 amino acids. Trimming removed 5 bases from V and 8 bases from J, with 18 bases in between. CDR3 nucleotides: TGTGCCAGCAGCATGACGAGAGAGGTTGGTGGGGAGCTGTTTTTT. Translated: CASSMTREVGGELFF.

V usage is TRBV30 and J usage is TRBJ2-5, with 10 nucleotides matching TRBD2. The germline CDR1 and CDR2 sequences are GTSNPN and SVGIG (reference sequence). This CDR3 has 16 residues. The trim removed 4 bases at V and 11 bases at J, leaving 19 bases unmatched. CDR3 in amino acids: CAWNTPGLAGARAQYF. For the CDR3, the DNA is TGTGCCTGGAACACCCCCGGGCTAGCGGGAGCCCGGGCGCAGTACTTC.

The V call is TRBV11-2, the J call TRBJ1-1; D may be TRBD1 (6 bases). In germline, CDR1 is SGHAT, CDR2 FQNNGV. The CDR3 totals 13 residues. Between the trimmed V and J ends, which lost 5 bases and 6 bases, there was a span of 13 bases. The CDR3 region is CASSLAGVSEAFF. CDR3 coding DNA: TGTGCCAGCAGCCTAGCAGGGGTCTCTGAAGCTTTCTTT.

This chain uses TRBV6-5 with TRBJ1-4; D is perhaps TRBD1 (6 bases). Germline lookup yields CDR1 MNHEY and CDR2 SVGAGI. The CDR3 has 14 amino acids. V dropped 4 bases and J dropped 8 bases, with 14 bases sitting between them. This CDR3 is CASSFSDQGEKLFF. The CDR3 DNA is TGTGCCAGCAGTTTTTCGGACCAGGGGGAAAAACTGTTTTTT.

This clone was seen only a few times. V gene TRBV2 combines with J gene TRBJ1-4; 7 nucleotides line up with TRBD1. Germline values: CDR1 SNHLY, CDR2 FYNNEI. V lost 5 bases, J lost 7 bases, and 10 bases stayed unmatched. This CDR3 is 15 amino acids long. CDR3 in DNA: TGTGCCAGCAGTTACCTACAGGGGAGGAGTGAAAAACTGTTTTTT. It translates to CASSYLQGRSEKLFF.

The chain links TRBV5-1 to TRBJ1-4; possible D gene TRBD1, 5 bases. Trimming took off 4 bases at V and 7 bases at J, with 20 bases between the two ends. Germline V lookup: CDR1 SGHRS, CDR2 YFSETQ. The CDR3 spans 16 residues. CDR3 in DNA: TGCGCCAGCAGCGGGGGACGGTCGCGGGATCGTGAAAAACTGTTTTTT. Translating it yields CASSGGRSRDREKLFF.

The J gene is TRBJ1-2, the V gene TRBV30; D perhaps matches TRBD1 (5 bases). V was cut by 3 bases and J by 8 bases, with 16 bases left in between. This CDR3 comprises 13 residues. The germline V gene has CDR1 GTSNPN and CDR2 SVGIG (reference sequence). CDR3 sequence (DNA): TGTGCCTGGAGCGACGGACATTCGGTCGGCTACACCTTC. Translation: CAWSDGHSVGYTF.

The V call is TRBV4-3, the J call TRBJ1-1, with 7 bases matching TRBD1. From germline, CDR1 is LGHNA and CDR2 YSLEER. Unmatched junction bases numbered 8, after V lost 0 bases and J lost 1 base. The CDR3 spans 17 residues. The CDR3 region has the DNA TGCGCCAGCAGCCAAGATTTTAGGGGGCCTAGGAACACTGAAGCTTTCTTT. This sequence encodes CASSQDFRGPRNTEAFF.

The table lists this clone with a count of one. This chain links TRBV12-5 with TRBJ2-3, with a weak D call TRBD1 (5 bases). From germline, CDR1 is LGHNT and CDR2 FRNRAP. Trimming removed 6 bases from V and 5 bases from J, with 18 bases in between. This CDR3 contains 15 residues. The CDR3, as DNA: TGTGCTAGTGGCCAAGGTTCAGGGTCGGGAGATACGCAGTATTTT. Its translation: CASGQGSGSGDTQYF.

This chain joins TRBV5-1 and TRBJ1-2; 9 nucleotides line up with TRBD1. The CDR3 is 14 residues long. The ends lost 4 bases at V and 8 bases at J; junction bases unmatched: 9. Germline values: CDR1 SGHRS, CDR2 YFSETQ. This chain's CDR3 is CASSRTGEREGYTF. The CDR3 coding sequence is TGCGCCAGCAGCCGGACAGGGGAGAGGGAGGGCTACACCTTC.

V and J are TRBV4-2 and TRBJ1-1, with 9 bases identical to TRBD1. In germline, CDR1 is LGHNA, CDR2 YNFKEQ. After removal of 1 base from V and 6 bases from J, the junction contained 0 bases not matched to a gene. This CDR3 is 13 amino acids long. CDR3 bases: TGTGCCAGCAGCCAAGGACAGGGGGCTGAAGCTTTCTTT. Protein product: CASSQGQGAEAFF.

The chain links TRBV11-3 to TRBJ2-2, with D perhaps matching TRBD1 (5 bases). Germline values: CDR1 SGHNT, CDR2 YENEEA. The length of the CDR3 is 14 residues. The V end was cut by 5 bases, the J end by 4 bases, with 11 bases between. DNA of the CDR3: TGTGCCAGCAGCCCAGGGCGTCTCACCGGGGAGCTGTTTTTT. Its translation: CASSPGRLTGELFF.

CDR3 sequence: CASSLTTGVNTEAFF. The CDR3 region has the DNA TGTGCCAGCAGCTTAACTACAGGGGTAAACACTGAAGCTTTCTTT. The V and J genes are TRBV7-2 and TRBJ1-1; 7 nucleotides align to TRBD1. Germline-derived CDR1 and CDR2 are SGHTA and FQGNSA. The V and J ends lost 2 bases and 2 bases, in that order; junction bases with no gene match: 5. The CDR3 totals 15 residues.

This chain connects TRBV3-1 (or the pseudogene TRBV3-2) to TRBJ2-7; D call uncertain. CDR1 LGHDT and CDR2 YNNKEL come from the germline V gene (reference sequence). The CDR3 is 14 residues long. Trimming pared 4 bases from V and 5 bases from J, leaving 15 bases between. Written as DNA, the CDR3 is TGTGCCAGCAGCCCCTCTGCTACCTTCAACGAGCAGTACTTC. Protein product: CASSPSATFNEQYF.

The chain has TRBV6-2 or TRBV6-3 and TRBJ2-3; 12 bases match TRBD2. Germline values: CDR1 MNHEY, CDR2 SVGEGT. Losses at the gene ends were 5 bases for V and 4 bases for J; bases not matched to a gene: 13. This CDR3 region has 18 residues. This chain's CDR3 is CASSVPNRLAGVPDTQYF. As DNA, the CDR3 is TGTGCCAGCAGTGTCCCCAACCGACTAGCGGGAGTTCCAGATACGCAGTATTTT.

V is TRBV6-1 and J is TRBJ2-1, with 11 nucleotides matching TRBD2. CDR1 is MNHNS and CDR2 is SASEGT in the germline V gene. The CDR3 is 16 amino acids. The trim removed 0 bases at V and 6 bases at J, leaving 4 bases unmatched. CDR3 sequence reads: CASSEALLAGANEQFF. In DNA, the CDR3 is TGTGCCAGCAGTGAAGCGTTACTAGCGGGAGCCAATGAGCAGTTCTTC.

This clone was seen more than once but under ten times. This CDR3 is also generated by other DNA sequences in the sample. The chain employs TRBV19 and TRBJ1-1; 7 nucleotides agree with TRBD1. The germline V gene encodes CDR1 LNHDA and CDR2 SQIVND (reference sequence). After removal of 5 bases from V and 4 bases from J, the junction contained 10 bases not matched to a gene. CDR3 size: 15 residues. The CDR3 sequence is CASSPPQGRGTEAFF. CDR3 bases: TGTGCCAGTAGTCCACCACAGGGGCGTGGCACTGAAGCTTTCTTT.

Only one count was recorded for this clone. This rearrangement joins TRBV3-1 (or the pseudogene TRBV3-2) to TRBJ2-7; 7 positions agree with TRBD1. The CDR3 has 13 amino acids. Germline CDR1 and CDR2: LGHDT and YNNKEL (reference sequence). The J segment lost 2 bases and the V segment lost 9 bases, leaving 7 bases of the junction unmatched. CDR3 amino acids: CASSRQGAYEQYF. CDR3 nucleotide sequence: TGTGCCAGTTCTAGACAGGGAGCCTACGAGCAGTACTTC.

The rearrangement joins TRBV7-9 to TRBJ2-3, with no clear D. The CDR3 covers 15 residues. Germline loops: CDR1 SEHNR, CDR2 FQNEAQ (reference sequence). V was shortened by 1 base and J by 2 bases, with 10 bases between the two germline ends. The CDR3 sequence is CASSLESPYTDTQYF. In DNA, the CDR3 is TGTGCCAGCAGCTTAGAAAGCCCCTACACAGATACGCAGTATTTT.

The CDR3 DNA sequence: TGTGCCACCAGTGATTCCGGGACTAGCTATGAGCAGTTCTTC. Residues: CATSDSGTSYEQFF. The chain employs TRBV24-1 and TRBJ2-1; the match to TRBD2 covers 9 bases. With 2 bases clipped from V and 8 bases from J, the junction kept 3 bases outside the gene matches. Per the germline V gene, CDR1 is KGHDR and CDR2 is SFDVKD. The CDR3 contains 14 residues.

J is TRBJ1-2 and V is TRBV6-5; D possibly corresponds to TRBD1 (6 bases). The germline V gene has CDR1 MNHEY and CDR2 SVGAGI. This CDR3 spans 13 amino acids. Trimming cost V 8 bases and J 4 bases, with 14 bases left between them. The CDR3 sequence is CASGRQELYGYTF. DNA of the CDR3: TGTGCCAGCGGCCGACAGGAACTCTATGGCTACACCTTC.

This chain links TRBV6-5 with TRBJ1-4; D is possibly TRBD1 (6 bases). CDR3 length equals 13 residues. CDR1 is MNHEY, CDR2 SVGAGI, per germline. V dropped 0 bases and J dropped 10 bases, with 9 bases sitting between them. The CDR3 is CASSYSTGGKLFF. The DNA of the CDR3 is TGTGCCAGCAGTTACTCGACAGGTGGAAAACTGTTTTTT.

The rearrangement joins TRBV3-1 (or the pseudogene TRBV3-2) to TRBJ1-5; D not resolved. Germline assignment: CDR1 LGHDT and CDR2 YNNKEL (reference sequence). The CDR3 is 13 amino acids. V lost 2 bases, J lost 5 bases, and 7 bases lay in between. CDR3 in amino acids: CASSQFRDQPQHF. The DNA of the CDR3 is TGTGCCAGCAGCCAATTCCGGGATCAGCCCCAGCATTTT.

V and J are TRBV7-2 and TRBJ1-1; a weak D match, TRBD1 (6 bases). The CDR3 contains 15 residues. The germline CDR1 and CDR2 sequences are SGHTA and FQGNSA. V lost 3 bases and J 4 bases, leaving 15 bases between the germline ends. CDR3 bases: TGTGCCAGCAGCTTTCCGACAGGTGGAGGCACTGAAGCTTTCTTT. As protein: CASSFPTGGGTEAFF.

The J gene is TRBJ1-5, the V gene TRBV4-1; the D is unclear. This CDR3 region has 15 residues. V was trimmed by 0 bases and J by 0 bases, leaving 6 bases between them. In germline, CDR1 is MGHRA, CDR2 YSYEKL. The CDR3 sequence: CASSQDLVSNQPQHF. The CDR3 DNA follows: TGCGCCAGCAGCCAAGATCTCGTTAGCAATCAGCCCCAGCATTTT.